The rows below give T cell receptor beta chains drawn from one sample of a study of blood T cells in healthy people across ages. TCRdb reprocessed the 5' RACE reads via MiXCR and lists one record per CDR3 protein. The table records approximately 2,000,000 distinct CDR3 sequences, about 39% of them present only once. The material sequenced was blood. All receptors come from a human donor in good health. Both conserved end residues are trimmed from each CDR3. Fields, in order: CDR3 length, J gene, D gene, V gene, CDR3 protein. D genes are given only for firm matches.

CDR3 length: 14
J gene: TRBJ2-5
D gene: TRBD2
V gene: TRBV7-9
CDR3 protein: ASGETSGGNTRTQY

CDR3 length: 15
J gene: TRBJ2-7
D gene: TRBD2
V gene: TRBV6-2/TRBV6-3
CDR3 protein: ASSYETGLAVSYEQY

CDR3 length: 14
J gene: TRBJ2-7
D gene: TRBD1
V gene: TRBV5-6
CDR3 protein: ASSFWDREVSYEQY

CDR3 length: 15
J gene: .
D gene: TRBD2
V gene: TRBV15
CDR3 protein: ATSREAGTSGGGTQY

CDR3 length: 14
J gene: TRBJ2-5
D gene: .
V gene: TRBV6-5
CDR3 protein: ASSYSLQGRRETQY

CDR3 length: 12
J gene: TRBJ2-1
D gene: .
V gene: TRBV7-2
CDR3 protein: ASSQLDRYNEQF

CDR3 length: 14
J gene: .
D gene: .
V gene: TRBV12-3/TRBV12-4
CDR3 protein: ASSGGGKDTEETQF

CDR3 length: 14
J gene: TRBJ2-1
D gene: .
V gene: TRBV7-2
CDR3 protein: ASSLVRWSSYNEQF

CDR3 length: 11
J gene: TRBJ1-2
D gene: TRBD1
V gene: TRBV12-5
CDR3 protein: ARGPGTGYGYT

CDR3 length: 16
J gene: TRBJ1-2
D gene: TRBD1
V gene: TRBV12-3/TRBV12-4
CDR3 protein: ASSFYPRTGGDGFGYT

CDR3 length: 13
J gene: TRBJ2-1
D gene: TRBD1
V gene: TRBV12-3/TRBV12-4
CDR3 protein: ASSSSDRAGNEQF

CDR3 length: 12
J gene: TRBJ1-1
D gene: TRBD1
V gene: TRBV29-1
CDR3 protein: SVERQGKNTEAF

CDR3 length: 16
J gene: TRBJ2-7
D gene: TRBD1
V gene: TRBV7-2
CDR3 protein: ASSSITRSGTGLREQY

CDR3 length: 11
J gene: TRBJ1-1
D gene: .
V gene: TRBV9
CDR3 protein: AGGSGPNTEAF

CDR3 length: 12
J gene: TRBJ2-1
D gene: TRBD1
V gene: TRBV7-2
CDR3 protein: ANSLTIQGNEQF

CDR3 length: 13
J gene: TRBJ1-1
D gene: .
V gene: TRBV4-2
CDR3 protein: ASSQTITDNTEAF